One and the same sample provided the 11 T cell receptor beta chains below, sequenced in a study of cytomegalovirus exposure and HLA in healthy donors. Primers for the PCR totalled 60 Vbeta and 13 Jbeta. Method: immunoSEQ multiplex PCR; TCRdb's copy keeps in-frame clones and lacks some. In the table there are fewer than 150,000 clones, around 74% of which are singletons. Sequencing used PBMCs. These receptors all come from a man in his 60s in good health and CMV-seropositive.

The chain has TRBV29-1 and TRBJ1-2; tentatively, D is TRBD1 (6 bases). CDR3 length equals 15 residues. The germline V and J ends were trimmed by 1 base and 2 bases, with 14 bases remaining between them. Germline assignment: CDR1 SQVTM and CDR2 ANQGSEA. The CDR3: CSVEGAGATNYGYTF. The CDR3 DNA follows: TGCAGCGTTGAAGGGGCAGGGGCGACGAACTATGGCTACACCTTC. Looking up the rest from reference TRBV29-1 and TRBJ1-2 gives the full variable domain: SAVISQKPSRDICQRGTSLTIQCQVDSQVTMMFWYRQQPGQSLTLIATANQGSEATYESGFVIDKFPISRPNLTFSTLTVSNMSPEDSSIYLCSVEGAGATNYGYTFGSGTRLTVV.

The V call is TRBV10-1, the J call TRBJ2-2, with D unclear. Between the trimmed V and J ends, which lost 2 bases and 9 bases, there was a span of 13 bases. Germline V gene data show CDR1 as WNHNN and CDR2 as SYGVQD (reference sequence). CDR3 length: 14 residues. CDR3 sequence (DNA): TGCGCCAGCAGTGAGGGGCCCCTAAGCAGGGAGCTGTTTTTT. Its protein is CASSEGPLSRELFF.

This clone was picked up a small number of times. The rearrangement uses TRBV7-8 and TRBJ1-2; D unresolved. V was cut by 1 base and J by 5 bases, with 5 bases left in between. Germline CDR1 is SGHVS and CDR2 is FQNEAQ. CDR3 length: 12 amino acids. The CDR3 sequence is CASSLESYGYTF. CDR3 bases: TGTGCCAGCAGCTTAGAATCTTATGGCTACACCTTC.

The CDR3 DNA reads as TGTGCCAGCAGGCAGGACACCATGAACACTGAAGCTTTCTTT. This codes for CASRQDTMNTEAFF. J is TRBJ1-1 and V is TRBV7-3; TRBD1 might be the D (5 bases). Trimming removed 6 bases from V and 0 bases from J, with 11 bases in between. Germline loops: CDR1 SGHTA, CDR2 FQGTGA. The CDR3 runs to 14 residues.

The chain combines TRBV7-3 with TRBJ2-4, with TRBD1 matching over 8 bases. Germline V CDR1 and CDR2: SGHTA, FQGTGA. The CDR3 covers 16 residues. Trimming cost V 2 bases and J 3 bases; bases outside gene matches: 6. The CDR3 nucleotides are TGTGCCAGCAGCTTAGGACAGGGTGAGGACAAAAACATTCAGTACTTC. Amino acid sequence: CASSLGQGEDKNIQYF.

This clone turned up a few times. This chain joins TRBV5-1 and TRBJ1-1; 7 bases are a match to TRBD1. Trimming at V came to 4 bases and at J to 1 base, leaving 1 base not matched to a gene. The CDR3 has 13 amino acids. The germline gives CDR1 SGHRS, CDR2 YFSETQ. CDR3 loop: CASSRTGNTEAFF. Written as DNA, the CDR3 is TGCGCCAGCAGCCGGACAGGGAACACTGAAGCTTTCTTT.

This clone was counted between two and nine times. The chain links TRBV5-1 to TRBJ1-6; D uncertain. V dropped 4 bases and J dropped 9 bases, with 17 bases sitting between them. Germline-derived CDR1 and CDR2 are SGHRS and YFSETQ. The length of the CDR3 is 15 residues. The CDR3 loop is CASSPDPRRSSPLHF. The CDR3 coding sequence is TGCGCCAGCAGCCCCGACCCAAGGAGGAGTTCACCCCTCCACTTT.

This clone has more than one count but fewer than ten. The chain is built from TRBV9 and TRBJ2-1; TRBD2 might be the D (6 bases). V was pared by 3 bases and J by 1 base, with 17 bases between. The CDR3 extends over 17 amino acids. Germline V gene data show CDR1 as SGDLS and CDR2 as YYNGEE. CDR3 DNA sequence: TGTGCCAGCAGCGCGAGCGGAGGGTCCGCTTCCTACAATGAGCAGTTCTTC. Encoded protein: CASSASGGSASYNEQFF.

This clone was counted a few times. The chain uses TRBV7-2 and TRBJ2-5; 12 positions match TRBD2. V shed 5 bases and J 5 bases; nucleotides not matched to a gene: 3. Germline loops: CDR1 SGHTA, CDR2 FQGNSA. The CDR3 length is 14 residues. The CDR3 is CASSLGLAGETQYF. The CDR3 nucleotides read TGTGCCAGCAGCCTCGGACTAGCGGGGGAGACCCAGTACTTC. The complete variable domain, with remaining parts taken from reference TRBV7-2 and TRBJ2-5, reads GAGVSQSPSNKVTEKGKDVELRCDPISGHTALYWYRQSLGQGLEFLIYFQGNSAPDKSGLPSDRFSAERTGGSVSTLTIQRTQQEDSAVYLCASSLGLAGETQYFGPGTRLLVL.

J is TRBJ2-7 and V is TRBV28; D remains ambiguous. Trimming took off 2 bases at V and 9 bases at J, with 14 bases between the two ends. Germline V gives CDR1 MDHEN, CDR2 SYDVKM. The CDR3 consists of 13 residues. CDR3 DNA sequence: TGTGCCAGCAGTTTAGAGTCTCCGAGTGGGCAGTACTTC. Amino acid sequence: CASSLESPSGQYF. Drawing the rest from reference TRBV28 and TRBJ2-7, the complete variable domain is DVKVTQSSRYLVKRTGEKVFLECVQDMDHENMFWYRQDPGLGLRLIYFSYDVKMKEKGDIPEGYSVSREKKERFSLILESASTNQTSMYLCASSLESPSGQYFGPGTRLTVT.

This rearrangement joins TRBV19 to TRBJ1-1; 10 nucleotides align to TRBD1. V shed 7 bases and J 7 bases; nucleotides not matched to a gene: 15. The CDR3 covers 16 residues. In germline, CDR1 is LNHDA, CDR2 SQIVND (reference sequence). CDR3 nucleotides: TGTGCCAGTATCGGAACCGGGACAGGGGCAGACCTTGAAGCTTTCTTT. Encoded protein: CASIGTGTGADLEAFF.